This T cell receptor beta chain is from a study of CD8 T cells in Susac syndrome. V dropped 0 bases and J dropped 6 bases, with 9 bases sitting between them. The CDR3 totals 15 residues. Germline V lookup: CDR1 LGHDT, CDR2 YNNKEL (reference sequence). Random hexamers were used to reverse transcribe the RNA input (0.5 to 1 ug). TCRdb re-analysed the immunoSEQ multiplex PCR reads in MiXCR, keeping a single row per CDR3 protein. Here the sample spans about 150,000 distinct CDR3 sequences, about 95% being singletons. The material sequenced was CD4+ T cells from PBMCs. The origin of this receptor is a human donor with Susac syndrome. The chain recombines TRBV3-1 with TRBJ1-6; D unclear. The chain's CDR3 is CASSQDSIPNSPLHF. The CDR3 bases are TGTGCCAGCAGCCAAGATTCCATCCCTAATTCACCCCTCCACTTT.